These 22 T cell receptor beta chains were all obtained from the same sample, sequenced in a study of cytomegalovirus exposure and HLA in healthy donors. The PCR ran on 60 Vbeta and 13 Jbeta primers. Using immunoSEQ multiplex PCR, the repertoire was profiled, and TCRdb retains in-frame clones only, with some absent. This sample carries 130,000 to 150,000 clones, 79% of them seen once, and the ten largest clones take less than 8%. Material: PBMCs. These receptors were obtained from a woman between 40 and 50 years old in good health and CMV-seropositive.

V is TRBV6-1 and J is TRBJ1-2; D is perhaps TRBD1 (5 bases). This CDR3 comprises 11 residues. CDR1 is MNHNS and CDR2 is SASEGT in the germline V gene. The CDR3 nucleotides are TGTACCATCCAGCAGGGCTATGGCTACACCTTC. It specifies CTIQQGYGYTF.

This clone showed up just once. A read error is possible here, since a much larger clone lies one base away. The chain links TRBV15 to TRBJ2-5; 14 bases fit TRBD2. The DNA end lines up better with TRBJ2-7; the J call may be wrong. Per germline, CDR1 LNHNV and CDR2 YYDKDF (reference sequence). The CDR3 extends over 16 amino acids. In nucleotides, the CDR3 is TGTGCCACCAGCAGAGACGGGACTAGCGGGGGCTACGAGCAGTACTTC. Amino acid sequence: CATSRDGTSGGYEQYF.

V and J are TRBV27 and TRBJ2-5, with D perhaps TRBD2 (5 bases). Germline V CDR1 and CDR2: MNHEY, SMNVEV (reference sequence). The CDR3 contains 15 residues. Trimming stripped 0 bases from V and 2 bases from J, with 10 bases between. CDR3 region: CASSLSSGTQETQYF. The CDR3 nucleotides are TGTGCCAGCAGTTTATCGAGCGGAACACAAGAGACCCAGTACTTC.

This clone was counted between two and nine times. The CDR3 DNA reads TGTGCCAGCAGCCTCGAATGGGGACTGTCCACTGAAGCTTTCTTT. Translated: CASSLEWGLSTEAFF. This chain joins TRBV7-9 and TRBJ1-1, with D perhaps TRBD1 (5 bases). The V gene lost 5 bases and the J gene lost 4 bases, with 17 bases spanning the gap. The CDR3 is 15 amino acids. Germline lookup yields CDR1 SEHNR and CDR2 FQNEAQ (reference sequence).

This clone was seen once. The rearrangement links TRBV30 to TRBJ2-1, with 12 bases matching TRBD1. The germline V gene has CDR1 GTSNPN and CDR2 SVGIG (reference sequence). This CDR3 region has 12 residues. Losses at the gene ends were 7 bases for V and 9 bases for J; bases not matched to a gene: 4. DNA for the CDR3: TGTGCCTCGGGACAGGGGGCGTTTGAGCAGTTCTTC. Encoded protein: CASGQGAFEQFF.

V is TRBV11-2 and J is TRBJ2-5; 8 bases match TRBD2. CDR3 length: 15 amino acids. CDR1 is SGHAT, CDR2 FQNNGV, per germline. J gave up 4 bases and V 2 bases, and 6 bases lay outside the gene matches. For the CDR3, the DNA is TGTGCCAGCAGCTTAACTAGCGGTACTAGAGAGACCCAGTACTTC. Protein: CASSLTSGTRETQYF. Full variable domain (missing parts from reference TRBV11-2 and TRBJ2-5): EAGVAQSPRYKIIEKRQSVAFWCNPISGHATLYWYQQILGQGPKLLIQFQNNGVVDDSQLPKDRFSAERLKGVDSTLKIQPAKLEDSAVYLCASSLTSGTRETQYFGPGTRLLVL.

This chain links TRBV19 with TRBJ1-4; D might be TRBD1 (5 bases). Germline-derived CDR1 and CDR2 are LNHDA and SQIVND (reference sequence). The V gene lost 3 bases and the J gene lost 5 bases, with 13 bases spanning the gap. The CDR3 sequence is 15 residues long. CDR3 in amino acids: CASSIQGQKNEKLFF. CDR3 nucleotides: TGTGCCAGTAGTATCCAGGGTCAGAAAAATGAAAAACTGTTTTTT.

The chain employs TRBV6-1 and TRBJ1-5; 10 bases fit TRBD1. CDR1 and CDR2 (germline): MNHNS, SASEGT. This CDR3 contains 14 residues. V was pared by 11 bases and J by 2 bases, with 6 bases of the junction left unmatched. The CDR3 reads CAVRTGGGNQPQHF. The DNA of the CDR3 is TGTGCCGTCCGGACAGGGGGAGGCAATCAGCCCCAGCATTTT.

The chain employs TRBV19 and TRBJ2-5, with D tentatively TRBD1 (6 bases). The germline gives CDR1 LNHDA, CDR2 SQIVND (reference sequence). The CDR3 extends over 13 amino acids. V was trimmed by 8 bases and J by 4 bases, leaving 14 bases between them. CDR3 sequence (DNA): TGTGCCAGTTCACAGGGTTCCGGAGAGACCCAGTACTTC. This translates into CASSQGSGETQYF.

This clone was counted a few times. The V and J genes are TRBV19 and TRBJ1-1; D remains unclear. The CDR3 spans 15 residues. V was clipped by 7 bases and J by 1 base, with 16 bases between them. Germline V gives CDR1 LNHDA, CDR2 SQIVND (reference sequence). The DNA for the CDR3 is TGTGCCAGTACCACTTCCGACACGACGAACACTGAAGCTTTCTTT. The encoded protein is CASTTSDTTNTEAFF.

This sequence joins TRBV2 and TRBJ2-7, with a weak D call TRBD1 (5 bases). Trimming took off 5 bases at V and 2 bases at J, with 16 bases between the two ends. CDR1 is SNHLY, CDR2 FYNNEI, per germline. The length of the CDR3 is 15 residues. The CDR3: CASSIDEVRAYEQYF. The CDR3 DNA reads TGTGCCAGCAGTATTGACGAGGTCAGGGCCTACGAGCAGTACTTC. The full variable domain, completed using reference TRBV2 and TRBJ2-7, is EPEVTQTPSHQVTQMGQEVILRCVPISNHLYFYWYRQILGQKVEFLVSFYNNEISEKSEIFDDQFSVERPDGSNFTLKIRSTKLEDSAMYFCASSIDEVRAYEQYFGPGTRLTVT.

CDR3 coding DNA: TGTGCTAGTGGTTTGGTACAAGTGAACAATTACTATGGCTACACCTTC. It specifies CASGLVQVNNYYGYTF. The chain couples TRBV12-5 to TRBJ1-2; D gene ambiguous. The CDR3 loop spans 16 amino acids. Germline V gene lookup returns CDR1 LGHNT and CDR2 FRNRAP. V lost 0 bases and J lost 3, with 14 bases in between. Filled out from reference TRBV12-5 and TRBJ1-2, the complete variable domain reads DARVTQTPRHKVTEMGQEVTMRCQPILGHNTVFWYRQTMMQGLELLAYFRNRAPLDDSGMPKDRFSAEMPDATLATLKIQPSEPRDSAVYFCASGLVQVNNYYGYTFGSGTRLTVV.

The chain recombines TRBV29-1 with TRBJ2-7, with 7 bases that match TRBD1. J gave up 6 bases and V 4 bases, and 6 bases lay outside the gene matches. CDR3 length: 12 residues. CDR1 is SQVTM, CDR2 ANQGSEA, per germline. The CDR3 reads CSVVTGEIEQYF. CDR3 nucleotides: TGCAGCGTTGTAACAGGGGAAATCGAGCAGTACTTC.

The V gene is TRBV6-1, the J gene TRBJ1-2; 7 bases are shared with TRBD1. V was pared by 6 bases and J by 7 bases, with 11 bases of the junction left unmatched. In germline, CDR1 is MNHNS, CDR2 SASEGT. The CDR3 sequence is 14 residues long. CDR3 DNA: TGTGCCAGCAGCGCCGACAGGGTTGTGTCTGGCTACACCTTC. This translates into CASSADRVVSGYTF.

This clone was counted between two and nine times. This sample includes further DNA sequences coding for the same CDR3. This chain joins TRBV6-1 and TRBJ2-2; D might be TRBD1 (5 bases). Germline CDR1 is MNHNS and CDR2 is SASEGT. The CDR3 spans 13 residues. Deletions cut 9 bases from V and 1 base from J, with 9 bases between. DNA for the CDR3: TGTGCCAGTTCTGGACAGAACACCGGGGAGCTGTTTTTT. Amino acid sequence: CASSGQNTGELFF.

V is TRBV5-1 and J is TRBJ2-2, with 13 nucleotides matching TRBD2. The V gene end was trimmed by 4 bases and the J gene end by 4 bases; junction bases not matched to a gene: 10. Germline CDR1 reads SGHRS; CDR2 reads YFSETQ. This CDR3 has 18 amino acids. For the CDR3, the DNA is TGCGCCAGCAGCAAAGGACTAGCGGGGGCCGGGGTCACCGGGGAGCTGTTTTTT. Translation gives CASSKGLAGAGVTGELFF.

The sample holds one count of this clone. The rearrangement uses TRBV27 and TRBJ1-1; no firm D call. From germline, CDR1 is MNHEY and CDR2 SMNVEV (reference sequence). Trimming cost V 5 bases and J 4 bases, with 14 bases left between them. CDR3 length: 14 amino acids. The DNA of the CDR3 is TGTGCCAGCAGTACTACCCCCGGGAGCACTGAAGCTTTCTTT. It specifies CASSTTPGSTEAFF.

The chain is built from TRBV5-6 and TRBJ2-7; TRBD1 matches 11 bases. CDR1 SGHDT and CDR2 YYEEEE come from the germline V gene. This CDR3 is built from 16 residues. J was trimmed by 3 bases and V by 4 bases; bases with no gene match: 9. CDR3 nucleotide sequence: TGTGCCAGCAGCGCAGGGCTAGGGACAGGGGGCTACGAGCAGTACTTC. Amino acid sequence: CASSAGLGTGGYEQYF.

The chain employs TRBV7-9 and TRBJ1-2; a possible D gene is TRBD1 (5 bases). The length of the CDR3 is 14 residues. The germline V gene encodes CDR1 SEHNR and CDR2 FQNEAQ (reference sequence). Trimming took off 2 bases at V and 2 bases at J, with 9 bases between the two ends. The CDR3 DNA reads TGTGCCAGCAGCTTATACCAGGGAAACTATGGCTACACCTTC. This gives the protein CASSLYQGNYGYTF.

This sequence joins TRBV11-3 and TRBJ2-2, with D perhaps matching TRBD1 (5 bases). The CDR3 totals 14 residues. Germline V gives CDR1 SGHNT, CDR2 YENEEA. The V end lost 1 base, the J end lost 4 bases, and 7 bases lay between the germline ends. In DNA form, the CDR3 reads TGTGCCAGCAGCTTAGCAGGGTTCACCGGGGAGCTGTTTTTT. Residues: CASSLAGFTGELFF.

This chain links TRBV4-1 with TRBJ2-1; 9 positions agree with TRBD2. Unmatched junction bases numbered 8, after V lost 6 bases and J lost 5 bases. This CDR3 region has 15 residues. Germline loops: CDR1 MGHRA, CDR2 YSYEKL. CDR3: CASRRLGLANNEQFF. As DNA, the CDR3 is TGCGCCAGCAGACGCCTCGGACTAGCGAACAATGAGCAGTTCTTC.

This clone has just a few counts. The V call is TRBV6-7, the J call TRBJ2-1, with 14 positions matching TRBD2. TRBV6-7 carries the ORF label, with uncertain function. The CDR3 totals 20 residues. V trimming: 0 bases; J trimming: 1 base; junction bases outside the gene matches: 8. Here the CDR3 DNA reads TGTGCCAGCAGTTACTCGAAGACTAGCGGGGGGGCCACGTCCTACAATGAGCAGTTCTTC. Its protein product is CASSYSKTSGGATSYNEQFF.